This T cell receptor (beta chain) stems from a study of low-dose radiotherapy and immunotherapy resistance in tumors. The overall study: Cyclophosphamide went in intravenously at 200 mg/m2 every two weeks, one day before radiation and immunotherapy. Daily oral aspirin at 300 mg began on cycle 1 day 1 and lasted four cycles.

V was clipped by 0 bases and J by 6 bases; unmatched bases: 3. In germline, CDR1 is SGHRS, CDR2 YFSETQ. The length of the CDR3 is 14 residues. This clonotype showed up just a few times. Time point denoted: after trial treatment. Treatment in this sample: LDRT plus nivolumab, ipilimumab, low-dose cyclophosphamide and aspirin (RACIN trial). Every donor was treated with nivolumab, ipilimumab, aspirin, low-dose cyclophosphamide and also low-dose radiotherapy. Priming of first-strand cDNA relied on TRAV- and TRBV-specific primers (covering alpha and beta chains). TCRs underwent 15 to 25 PCR cycles of amplification with a constant-region primer and V-primer adapter. TCRdb reprocessed the reads via MiXCR and lists one record per CDR3 protein. This sample yields some 100,000 distinct CDR3 sequences, of which around 20% are seen a single time; around 13% belongs to the top ten.

Here the sequenced sample was PBMCs, taken after low-dose radiotherapy plus immunotherapy. The rearrangement links TRBV5-1 to TRBJ2-1, with 7 bases identical to TRBD1. This clonotype was obtained from a female donor with ovarian cancer. The CDR3 here is CASSLGQGSNEQFF. The CDR3 DNA sequence: TGCGCCAGCAGCTTGGGACAGGGAAGCAATGAGCAGTTCTTC.